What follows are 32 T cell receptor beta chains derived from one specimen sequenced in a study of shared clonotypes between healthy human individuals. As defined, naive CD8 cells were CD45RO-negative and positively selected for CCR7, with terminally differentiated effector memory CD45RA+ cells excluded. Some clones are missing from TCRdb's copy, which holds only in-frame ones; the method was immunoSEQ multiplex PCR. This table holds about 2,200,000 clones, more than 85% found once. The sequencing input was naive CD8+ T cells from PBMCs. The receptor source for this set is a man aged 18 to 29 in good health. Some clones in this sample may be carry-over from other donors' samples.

The CDR3 sequence: CSVTKLAGGEGEQFF. The CDR3 DNA is TGCAGCGTTACTAAACTAGCGGGAGGGGAGGGTGAGCAGTTCTTC. V and J are TRBV29-1 and TRBJ2-1, with 13 bases lining up with TRBD2. Germline V gene sequence: CDR1 SQVTM, CDR2 ANQGSEA. V was clipped by 5 bases and J by 9 bases; unmatched bases: 10. The length of the CDR3 is 15 residues.

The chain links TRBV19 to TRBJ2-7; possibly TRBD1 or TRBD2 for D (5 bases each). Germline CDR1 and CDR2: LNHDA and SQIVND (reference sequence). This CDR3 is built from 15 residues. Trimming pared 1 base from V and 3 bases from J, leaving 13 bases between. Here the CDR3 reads CASSIGGNGLYEQYF. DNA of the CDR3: TGTGCCAGTAGTATAGGGGGGAACGGACTCTACGAGCAGTACTTC.

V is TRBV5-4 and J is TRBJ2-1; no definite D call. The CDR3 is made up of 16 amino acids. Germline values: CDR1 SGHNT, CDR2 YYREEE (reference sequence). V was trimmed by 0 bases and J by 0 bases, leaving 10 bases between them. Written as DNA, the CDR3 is TGTGCCAGCAGCTTGGAGAGGCCTAGCTCCTACAATGAGCAGTTCTTC. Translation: CASSLERPSSYNEQFF.

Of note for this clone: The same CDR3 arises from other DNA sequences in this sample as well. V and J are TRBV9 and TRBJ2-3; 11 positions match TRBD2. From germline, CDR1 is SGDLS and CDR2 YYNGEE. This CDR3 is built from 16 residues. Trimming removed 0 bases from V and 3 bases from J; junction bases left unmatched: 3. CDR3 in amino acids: CASSVVPSGGTDTQYF. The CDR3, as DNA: TGTGCCAGCAGCGTAGTCCCTAGCGGGGGGACAGATACGCAGTATTTT.

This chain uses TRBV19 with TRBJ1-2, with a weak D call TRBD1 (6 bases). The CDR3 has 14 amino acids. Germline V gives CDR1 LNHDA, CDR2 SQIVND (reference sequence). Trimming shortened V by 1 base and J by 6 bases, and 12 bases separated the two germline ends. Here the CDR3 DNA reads TGTGCCAGTAGTATAGTGTCGACAGGCGATGGCTACACCTTC. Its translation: CASSIVSTGDGYTF.

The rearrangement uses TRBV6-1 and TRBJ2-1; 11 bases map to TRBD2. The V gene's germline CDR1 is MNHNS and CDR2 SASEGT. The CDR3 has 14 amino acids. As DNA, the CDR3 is TGTGCAGCCGGGGGGGTAGCGGGAGGGGATGAGCAGTTCTTC. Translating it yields CAAGGVAGGDEQFF.

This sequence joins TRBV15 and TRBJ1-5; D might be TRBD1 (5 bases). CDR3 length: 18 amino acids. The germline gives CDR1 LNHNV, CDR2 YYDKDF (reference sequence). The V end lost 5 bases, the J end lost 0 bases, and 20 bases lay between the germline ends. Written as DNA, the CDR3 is TGTGCCACCAGCTTTCCCATCGGGACGGTTTATAGCAATCAGCCCCAGCATTTT. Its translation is CATSFPIGTVYSNQPQHF.

DNA for the CDR3: TGCGCCAGCAGCCCCGAGGTGGGCGGGAGGAACACTGAAGCTTTCTTT. Amino acid sequence: CASSPEVGGRNTEAFF. This rearrangement joins TRBV5-1 to TRBJ1-1; no clear D. CDR3 size: 16 residues. The germline V gene has CDR1 SGHRS and CDR2 YFSETQ. The V gene lost 4 bases and the J gene lost 1 base, with 17 bases spanning the gap.

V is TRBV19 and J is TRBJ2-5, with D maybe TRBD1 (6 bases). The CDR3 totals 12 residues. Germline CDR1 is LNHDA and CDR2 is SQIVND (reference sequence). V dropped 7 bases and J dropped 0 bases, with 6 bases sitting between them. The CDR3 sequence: CASKGDQETQYF. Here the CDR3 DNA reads TGTGCCAGTAAGGGGGACCAAGAGACCCAGTACTTC.

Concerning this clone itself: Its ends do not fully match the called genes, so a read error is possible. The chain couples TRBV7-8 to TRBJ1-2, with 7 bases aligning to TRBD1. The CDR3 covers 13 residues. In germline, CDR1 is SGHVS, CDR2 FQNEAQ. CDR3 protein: CASSPRDRQREAF. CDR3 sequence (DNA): TGTGCCAGCAGCCCAAGGGACAGACAACGAGAGGCCTTC.

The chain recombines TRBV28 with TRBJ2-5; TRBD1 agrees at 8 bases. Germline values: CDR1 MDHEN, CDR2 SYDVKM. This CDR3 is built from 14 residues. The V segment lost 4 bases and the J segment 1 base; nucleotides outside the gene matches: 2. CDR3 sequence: CASSSTGAQETQYF. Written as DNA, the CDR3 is TGTGCCAGCAGTTCGACAGGGGCCCAAGAGACCCAGTACTTC.

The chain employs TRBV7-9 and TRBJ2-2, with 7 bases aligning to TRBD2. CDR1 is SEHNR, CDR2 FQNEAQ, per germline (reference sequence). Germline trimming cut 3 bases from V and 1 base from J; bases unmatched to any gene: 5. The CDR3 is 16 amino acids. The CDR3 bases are TGTGCCAGCAGCTTGCCTAGCGGTTTGAACACCGGGGAGCTGTTTTTT. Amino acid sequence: CASSLPSGLNTGELFF.

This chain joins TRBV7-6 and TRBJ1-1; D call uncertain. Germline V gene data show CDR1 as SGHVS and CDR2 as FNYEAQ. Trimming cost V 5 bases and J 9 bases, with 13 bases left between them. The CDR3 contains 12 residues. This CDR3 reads CASSPDPGKAFF. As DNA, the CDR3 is TGTGCCAGCAGCCCCGATCCCGGGAAAGCTTTCTTT.

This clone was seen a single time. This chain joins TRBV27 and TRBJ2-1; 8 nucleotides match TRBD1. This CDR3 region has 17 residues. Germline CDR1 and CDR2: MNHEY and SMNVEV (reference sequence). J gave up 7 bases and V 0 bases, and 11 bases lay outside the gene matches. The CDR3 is CASSLSTGTGLGNEQFF. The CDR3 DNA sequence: TGTGCCAGCAGTTTATCTACTGGGACAGGCTTGGGGAATGAGCAGTTCTTC.

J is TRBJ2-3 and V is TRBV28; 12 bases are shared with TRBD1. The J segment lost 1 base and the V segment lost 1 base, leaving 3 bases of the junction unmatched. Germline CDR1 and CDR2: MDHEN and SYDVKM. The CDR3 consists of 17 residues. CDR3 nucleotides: TGTGCCAGCAGTTTATTAGGGACAGGGGGCGGCACAGATACGCAGTATTTT. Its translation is CASSLLGTGGGTDTQYF.

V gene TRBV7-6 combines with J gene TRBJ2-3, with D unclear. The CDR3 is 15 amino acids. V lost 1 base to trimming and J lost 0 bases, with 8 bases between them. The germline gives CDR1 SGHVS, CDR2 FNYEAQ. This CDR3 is CASSLGETSTDTQYF. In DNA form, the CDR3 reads TGTGCCAGCAGCTTAGGGGAAACTAGCACAGATACGCAGTATTTT.

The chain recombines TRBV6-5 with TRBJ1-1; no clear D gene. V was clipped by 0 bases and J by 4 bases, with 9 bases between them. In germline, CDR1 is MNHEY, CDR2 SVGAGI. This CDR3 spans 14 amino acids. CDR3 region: CASSYSGSGTEAFF. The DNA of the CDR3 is TGTGCCAGCAGTTACTCTGGCAGTGGCACTGAAGCTTTCTTT.

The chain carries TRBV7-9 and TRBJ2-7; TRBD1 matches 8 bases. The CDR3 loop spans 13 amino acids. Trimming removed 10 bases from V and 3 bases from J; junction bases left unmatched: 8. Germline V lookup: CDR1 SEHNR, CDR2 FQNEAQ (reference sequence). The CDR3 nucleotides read TGTGCCACCAGGGCCGGGACAGGCTACGAGCAGTACTTC. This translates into CATRAGTGYEQYF. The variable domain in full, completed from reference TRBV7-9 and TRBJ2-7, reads DTGVSQNPRHKITKRGQNVTFRCDPISEHNRLYWYRQTLGQGPEFLTYFQNEAQLEKSRLLSDRFSAERPKGSFSTLEIQRTEQGDSAMYLCATRAGTGYEQYFGPGTRLTVT.

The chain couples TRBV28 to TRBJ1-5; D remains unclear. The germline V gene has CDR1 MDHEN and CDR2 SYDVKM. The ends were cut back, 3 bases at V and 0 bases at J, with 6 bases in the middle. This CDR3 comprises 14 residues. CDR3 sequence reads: CASSLSDSNQPQHF. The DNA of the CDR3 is TGTGCCAGCAGTTTGAGCGATAGCAATCAGCCCCAGCATTTT.

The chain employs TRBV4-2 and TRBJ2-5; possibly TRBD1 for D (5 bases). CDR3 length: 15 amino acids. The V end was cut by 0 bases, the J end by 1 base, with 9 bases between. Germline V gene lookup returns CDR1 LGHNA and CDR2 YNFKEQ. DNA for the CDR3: TGTGCCAGCAGCCAAGAGGGGCCAAGCCAAGAGACCCAGTACTTC. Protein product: CASSQEGPSQETQYF.

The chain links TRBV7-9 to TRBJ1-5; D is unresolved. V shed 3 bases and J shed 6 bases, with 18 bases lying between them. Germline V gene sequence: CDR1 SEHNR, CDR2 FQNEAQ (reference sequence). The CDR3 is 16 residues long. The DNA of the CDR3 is TGTGCCAGCAGCTTCTCCCAGGACTCCTATCCTCAGCCCCAGCATTTT. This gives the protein CASSFSQDSYPQPQHF.

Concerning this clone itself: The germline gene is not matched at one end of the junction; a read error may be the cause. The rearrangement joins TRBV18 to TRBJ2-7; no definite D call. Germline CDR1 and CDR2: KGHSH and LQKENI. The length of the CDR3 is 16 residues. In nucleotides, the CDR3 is TGTGCCAGCTCCCCACCGGCCCAACTTCCTCTAAACGAGCAGTACTTC. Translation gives CASSPPAQLPLNEQYF. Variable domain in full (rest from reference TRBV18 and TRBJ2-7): NAGVMQNPRHLVRRRGQEARLRCSPMKGHSHVYWYRQLPEEGLKFMVYLQKENIIDESGMPKERFSAEFPKEGPSILRIQQVVRGDSAAYFCASSPPAQLPLNEQYFGPGTRLTVT.

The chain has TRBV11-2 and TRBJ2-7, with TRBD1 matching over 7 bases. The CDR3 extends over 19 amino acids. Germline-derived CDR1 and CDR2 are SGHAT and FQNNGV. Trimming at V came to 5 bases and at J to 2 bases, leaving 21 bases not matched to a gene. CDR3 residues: CASSQRFGQELEGPYEQYF. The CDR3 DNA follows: TGTGCCAGCAGCCAGAGATTTGGACAGGAGCTGGAAGGCCCCTACGAGCAGTACTTC. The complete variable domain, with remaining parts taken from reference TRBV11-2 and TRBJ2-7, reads EAGVAQSPRYKIIEKRQSVAFWCNPISGHATLYWYQQILGQGPKLLIQFQNNGVVDDSQLPKDRFSAERLKGVDSTLKIQPAKLEDSAVYLCASSQRFGQELEGPYEQYFGPGTRLTVT.

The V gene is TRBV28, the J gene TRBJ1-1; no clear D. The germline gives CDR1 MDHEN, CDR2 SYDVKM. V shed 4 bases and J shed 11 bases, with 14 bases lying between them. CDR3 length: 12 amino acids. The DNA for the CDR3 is TGTGCCAGCAGTTCCCACCCCTTGATGGCTTTCTTT. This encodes CASSSHPLMAFF.

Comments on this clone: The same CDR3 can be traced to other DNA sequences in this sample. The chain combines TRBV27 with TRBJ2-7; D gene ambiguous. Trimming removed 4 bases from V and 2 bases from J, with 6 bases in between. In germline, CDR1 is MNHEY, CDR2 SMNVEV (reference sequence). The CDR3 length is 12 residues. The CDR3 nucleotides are TGTGCCAGCAGTTCGGGTACCTACGAGCAGTACTTC. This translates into CASSSGTYEQYF.

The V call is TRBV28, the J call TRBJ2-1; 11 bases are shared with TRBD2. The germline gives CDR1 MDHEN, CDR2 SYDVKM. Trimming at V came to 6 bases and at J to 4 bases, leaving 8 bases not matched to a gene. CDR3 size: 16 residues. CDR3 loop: CASRPTSGSGYNEQFF. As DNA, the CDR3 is TGTGCCAGCAGGCCTACTAGCGGGAGTGGTTACAATGAGCAGTTCTTC.

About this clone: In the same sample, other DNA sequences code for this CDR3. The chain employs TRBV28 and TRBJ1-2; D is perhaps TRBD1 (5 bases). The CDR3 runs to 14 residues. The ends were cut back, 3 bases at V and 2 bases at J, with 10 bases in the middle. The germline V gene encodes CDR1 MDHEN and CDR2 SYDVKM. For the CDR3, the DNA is TGTGCCAGCAGTTTTCGGGCAGGGAACTATGGCTACACCTTC. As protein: CASSFRAGNYGYTF.

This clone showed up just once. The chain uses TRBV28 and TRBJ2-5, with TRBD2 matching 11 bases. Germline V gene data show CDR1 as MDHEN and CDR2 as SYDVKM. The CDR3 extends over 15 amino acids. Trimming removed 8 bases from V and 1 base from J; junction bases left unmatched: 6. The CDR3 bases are TGTGCCAGCCGTATAGCGGGAGGGATCCAAGAGACCCAGTACTTC. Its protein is CASRIAGGIQETQYF.

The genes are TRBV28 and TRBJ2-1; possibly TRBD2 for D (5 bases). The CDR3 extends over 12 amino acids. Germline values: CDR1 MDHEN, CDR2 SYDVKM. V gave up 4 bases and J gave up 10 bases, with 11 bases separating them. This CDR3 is CASSSNGGEQFF. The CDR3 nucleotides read TGTGCCAGCAGTTCGAACGGAGGAGAGCAGTTCTTC.

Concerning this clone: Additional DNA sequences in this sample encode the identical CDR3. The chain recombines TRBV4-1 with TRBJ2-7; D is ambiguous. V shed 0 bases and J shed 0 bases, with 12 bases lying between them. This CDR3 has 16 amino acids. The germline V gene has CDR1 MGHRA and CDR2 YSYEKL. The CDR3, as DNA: TGCGCCAGCAGCCAAGAAGGAGCAGGCAGCTCCTACGAGCAGTACTTC. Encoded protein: CASSQEGAGSSYEQYF.

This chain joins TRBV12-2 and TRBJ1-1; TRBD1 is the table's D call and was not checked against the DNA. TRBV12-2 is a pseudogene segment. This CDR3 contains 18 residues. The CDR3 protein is CASRFLRVSDRLNTEAFF. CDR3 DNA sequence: TGTGCAAGTCGCTTCTTAAGGGTGAGTGACAGATTGAACACTGAAGCTTTCTTT.

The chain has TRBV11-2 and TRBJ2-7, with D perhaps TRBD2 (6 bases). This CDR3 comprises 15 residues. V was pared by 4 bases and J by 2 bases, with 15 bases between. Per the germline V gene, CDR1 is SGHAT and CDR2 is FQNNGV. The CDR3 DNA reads TGTGCCAGCAGCTCTCCGGGGATAGCGGCCTACGAGCAGTACTTC. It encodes CASSSPGIAAYEQYF.